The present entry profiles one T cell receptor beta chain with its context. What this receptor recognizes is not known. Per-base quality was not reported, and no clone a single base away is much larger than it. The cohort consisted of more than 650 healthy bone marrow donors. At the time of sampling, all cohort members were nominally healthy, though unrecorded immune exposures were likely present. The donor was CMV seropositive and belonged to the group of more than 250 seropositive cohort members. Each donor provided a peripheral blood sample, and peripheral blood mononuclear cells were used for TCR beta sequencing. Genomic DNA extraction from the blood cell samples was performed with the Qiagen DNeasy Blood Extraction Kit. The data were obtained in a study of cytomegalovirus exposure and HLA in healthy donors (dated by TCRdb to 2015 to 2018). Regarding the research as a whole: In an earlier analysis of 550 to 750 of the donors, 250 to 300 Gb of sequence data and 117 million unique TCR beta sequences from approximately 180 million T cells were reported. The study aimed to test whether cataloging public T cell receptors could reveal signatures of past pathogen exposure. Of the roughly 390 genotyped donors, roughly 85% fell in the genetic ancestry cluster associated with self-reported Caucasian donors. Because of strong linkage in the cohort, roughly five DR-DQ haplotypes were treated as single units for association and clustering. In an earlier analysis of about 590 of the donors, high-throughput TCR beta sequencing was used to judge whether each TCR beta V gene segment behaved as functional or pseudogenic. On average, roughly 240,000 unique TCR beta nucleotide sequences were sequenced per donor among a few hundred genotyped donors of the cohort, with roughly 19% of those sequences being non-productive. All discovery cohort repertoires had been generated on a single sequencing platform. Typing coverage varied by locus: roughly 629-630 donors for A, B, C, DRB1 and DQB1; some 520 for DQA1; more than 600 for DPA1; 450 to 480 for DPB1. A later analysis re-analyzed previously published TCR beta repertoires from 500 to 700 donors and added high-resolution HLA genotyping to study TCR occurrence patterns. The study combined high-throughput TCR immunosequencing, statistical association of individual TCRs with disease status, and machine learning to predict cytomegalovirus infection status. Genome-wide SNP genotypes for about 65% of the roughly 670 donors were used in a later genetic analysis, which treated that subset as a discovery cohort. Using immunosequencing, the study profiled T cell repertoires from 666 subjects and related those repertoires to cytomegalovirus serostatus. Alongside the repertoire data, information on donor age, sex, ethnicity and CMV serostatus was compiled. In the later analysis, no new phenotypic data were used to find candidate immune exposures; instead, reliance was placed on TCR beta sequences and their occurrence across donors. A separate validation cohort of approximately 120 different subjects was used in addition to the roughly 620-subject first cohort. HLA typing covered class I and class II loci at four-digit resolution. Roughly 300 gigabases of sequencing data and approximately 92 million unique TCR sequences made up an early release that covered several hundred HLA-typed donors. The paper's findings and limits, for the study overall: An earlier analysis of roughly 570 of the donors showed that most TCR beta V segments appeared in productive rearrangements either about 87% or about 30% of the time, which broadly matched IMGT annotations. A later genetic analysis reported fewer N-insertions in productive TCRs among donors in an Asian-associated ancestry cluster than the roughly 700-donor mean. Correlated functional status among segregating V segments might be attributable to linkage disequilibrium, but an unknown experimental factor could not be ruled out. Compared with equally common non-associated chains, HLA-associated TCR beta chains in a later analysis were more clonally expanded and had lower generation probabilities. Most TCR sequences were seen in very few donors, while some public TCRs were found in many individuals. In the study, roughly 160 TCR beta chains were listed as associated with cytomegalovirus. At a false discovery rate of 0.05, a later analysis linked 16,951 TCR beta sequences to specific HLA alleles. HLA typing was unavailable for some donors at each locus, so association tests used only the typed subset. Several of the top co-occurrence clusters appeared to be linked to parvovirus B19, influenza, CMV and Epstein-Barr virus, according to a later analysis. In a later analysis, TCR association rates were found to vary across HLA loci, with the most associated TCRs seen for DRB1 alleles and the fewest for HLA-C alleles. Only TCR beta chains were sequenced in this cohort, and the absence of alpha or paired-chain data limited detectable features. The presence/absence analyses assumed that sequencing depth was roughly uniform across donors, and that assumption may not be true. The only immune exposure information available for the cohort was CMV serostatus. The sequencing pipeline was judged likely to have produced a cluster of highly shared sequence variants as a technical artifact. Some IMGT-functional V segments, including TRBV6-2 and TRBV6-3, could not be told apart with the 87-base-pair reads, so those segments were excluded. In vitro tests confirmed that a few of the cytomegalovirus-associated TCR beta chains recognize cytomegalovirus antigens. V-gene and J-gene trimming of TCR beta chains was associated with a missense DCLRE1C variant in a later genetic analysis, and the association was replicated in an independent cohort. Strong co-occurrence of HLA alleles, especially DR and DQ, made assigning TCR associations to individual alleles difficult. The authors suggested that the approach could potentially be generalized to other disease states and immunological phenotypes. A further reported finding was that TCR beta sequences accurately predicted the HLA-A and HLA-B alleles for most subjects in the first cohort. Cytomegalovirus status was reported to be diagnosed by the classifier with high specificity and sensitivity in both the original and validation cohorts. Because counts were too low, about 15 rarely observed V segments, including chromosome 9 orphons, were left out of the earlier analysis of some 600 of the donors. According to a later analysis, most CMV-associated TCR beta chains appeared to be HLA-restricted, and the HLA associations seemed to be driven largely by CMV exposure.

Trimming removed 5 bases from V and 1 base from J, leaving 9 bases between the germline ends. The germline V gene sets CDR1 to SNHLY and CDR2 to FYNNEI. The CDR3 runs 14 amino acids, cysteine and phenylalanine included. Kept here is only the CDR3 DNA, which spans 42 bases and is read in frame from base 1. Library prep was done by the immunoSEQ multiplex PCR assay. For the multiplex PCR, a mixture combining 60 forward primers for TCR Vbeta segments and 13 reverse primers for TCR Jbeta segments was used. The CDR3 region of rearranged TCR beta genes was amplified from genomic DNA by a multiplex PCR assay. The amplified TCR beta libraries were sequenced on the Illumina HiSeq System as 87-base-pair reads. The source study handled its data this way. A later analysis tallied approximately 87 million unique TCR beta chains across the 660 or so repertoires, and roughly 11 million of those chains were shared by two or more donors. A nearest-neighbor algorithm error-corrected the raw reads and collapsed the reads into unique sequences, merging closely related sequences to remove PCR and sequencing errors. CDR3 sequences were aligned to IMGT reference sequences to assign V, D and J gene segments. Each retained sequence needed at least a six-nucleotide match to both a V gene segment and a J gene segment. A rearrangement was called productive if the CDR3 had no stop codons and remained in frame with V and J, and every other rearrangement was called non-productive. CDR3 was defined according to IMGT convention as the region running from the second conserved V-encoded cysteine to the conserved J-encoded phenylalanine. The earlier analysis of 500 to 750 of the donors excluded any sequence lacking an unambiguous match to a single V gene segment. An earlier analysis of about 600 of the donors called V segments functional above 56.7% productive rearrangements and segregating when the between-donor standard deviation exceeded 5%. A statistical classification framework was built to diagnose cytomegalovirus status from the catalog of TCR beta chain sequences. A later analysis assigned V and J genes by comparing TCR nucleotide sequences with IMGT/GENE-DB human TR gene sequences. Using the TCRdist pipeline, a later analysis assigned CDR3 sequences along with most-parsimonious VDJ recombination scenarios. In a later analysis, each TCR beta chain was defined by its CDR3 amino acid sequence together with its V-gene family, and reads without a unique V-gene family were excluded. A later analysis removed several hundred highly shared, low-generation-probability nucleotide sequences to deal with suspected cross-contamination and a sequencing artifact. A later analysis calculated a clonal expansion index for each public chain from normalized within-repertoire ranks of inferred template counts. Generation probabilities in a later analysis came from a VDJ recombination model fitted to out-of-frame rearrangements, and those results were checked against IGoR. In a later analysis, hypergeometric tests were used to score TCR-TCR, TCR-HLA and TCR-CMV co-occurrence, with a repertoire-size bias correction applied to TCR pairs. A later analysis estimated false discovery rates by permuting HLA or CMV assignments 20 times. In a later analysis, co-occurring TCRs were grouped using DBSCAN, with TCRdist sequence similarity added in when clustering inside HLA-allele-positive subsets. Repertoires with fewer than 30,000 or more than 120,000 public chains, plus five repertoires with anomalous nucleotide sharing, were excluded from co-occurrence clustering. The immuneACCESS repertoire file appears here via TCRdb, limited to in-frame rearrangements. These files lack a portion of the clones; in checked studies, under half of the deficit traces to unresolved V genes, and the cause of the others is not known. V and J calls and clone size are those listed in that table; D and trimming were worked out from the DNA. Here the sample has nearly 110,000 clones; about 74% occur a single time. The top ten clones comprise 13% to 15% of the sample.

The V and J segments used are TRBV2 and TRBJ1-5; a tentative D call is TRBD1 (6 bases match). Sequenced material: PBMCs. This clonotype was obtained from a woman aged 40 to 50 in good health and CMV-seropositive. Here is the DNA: TGTGCCAGCAGTAAGACAGGAAGCAATCAGCCCCAGCATTTT. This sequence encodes CASSKTGSNQPQHF.